Listed here are 23 T cell receptor beta chains from one sample, sequenced in a study of shared clonotypes between healthy human individuals. TCRdb's table, derived via immunoSEQ multiplex PCR, lists solely in-frame clones and lacks some. This sample has around 2.1 million clones, with roughly 91% found just once. Cells designated naive CD8 were CD45RO-negative and were positively selected for CCR7, with terminally differentiated effector memory CD45RA+ cells excluded. The specimen sequenced was naive CD8+ T cells from PBMCs. These receptors came from a man between 18 and 35 years old in good health. Some clones in this sample may be carry-over from other donors' samples.

The V gene is TRBV4-1, the J gene TRBJ1-4, with D tentatively TRBD1 (5 bases). Germline V gene sequence: CDR1 MGHRA, CDR2 YSYEKL. The CDR3 runs 15 residues. Trimming stripped 0 bases from V and 8 bases from J, with 13 bases between. The CDR3 region is CASSQEDTRREKLFF. For the CDR3, the DNA is TGCGCCAGCAGCCAAGAGGACACTCGACGGGAAAAACTGTTTTTT.

The chain combines TRBV5-8 with TRBJ2-1; no firm D call. The V end lost 3 bases, the J end lost 5 bases, and 15 bases lay between the germline ends. Germline CDR1 and CDR2: SGHTS and YDEGEE. CDR3 size: 15 residues. The CDR3 sequence: CASSYGLVRDNEQFF. Here the CDR3 DNA reads TGTGCCAGCAGCTATGGGCTAGTAAGGGACAATGAGCAGTTCTTC.

V is TRBV7-3 and J is TRBJ2-7; D is unresolved. The ends were cut back, 6 bases at V and 3 bases at J, with 12 bases in the middle. Germline V lookup: CDR1 SGHTA, CDR2 FQGTGA. CDR3 length equals 13 residues. For the CDR3, the DNA is TGTGCCAGCAGTTTCAAGGAGAACTACGAGCAGTACTTC. Residues: CASSFKENYEQYF.

This clone was detected only a few times. The chain recombines TRBV7-9 with TRBJ2-7; D ambiguous. The CDR3 is made up of 12 amino acids. V was shortened by 1 base and J by 2 bases, with 3 bases between the two germline ends. Germline-derived CDR1 and CDR2 are SEHNR and FQNEAQ (reference sequence). CDR3 DNA sequence: TGTGCCAGCAGCTTAGAACCCTACGAGCAGTACTTC. It codes for CASSLEPYEQYF.

The chain couples TRBV27 to TRBJ2-3, with D possibly being TRBD1 (5 bases). V lost 7 bases and J lost 1, with 12 bases in between. In germline, CDR1 is MNHEY, CDR2 SMNVEV (reference sequence). The CDR3 runs to 14 residues. The DNA of the CDR3 is TGTGCCAGCACTTGGGGCTCCCGCACAGATACGCAGTATTTT. It encodes CASTWGSRTDTQYF.

The V gene is TRBV29-1, the J gene TRBJ2-7; D may be TRBD1 or TRBD2 (5 bases each). Germline V lookup: CDR1 SQVTM, CDR2 ANQGSEA. The CDR3 length is 13 residues. Trimming cost V 5 bases and J 6 bases, with 17 bases left between them. DNA for the CDR3: TGCAGCGTTCGGGACCGGGAAACGGGCGAGCAGTACTTC. Protein product: CSVRDRETGEQYF.

The chain joins TRBV7-9 to TRBJ2-1, with TRBD1 matching over 7 bases. CDR3 length: 15 residues. CDR1 SEHNR and CDR2 FQNEAQ come from the germline V gene (reference sequence). V was clipped by 5 bases and J by 4 bases; unmatched bases: 8. The CDR3, as DNA: TGTGCCAGCAGCGGGGGACAGTCTCCTTACAATGAGCAGTTCTTC. This translates into CASSGGQSPYNEQFF.

The chain combines TRBV29-1 with TRBJ1-2, with TRBD1 matching 9 bases. V trimming: 6 bases; J trimming: 3 bases; junction bases outside the gene matches: 8. The germline V gene has CDR1 SQVTM and CDR2 ANQGSEA. The CDR3 is 14 amino acids. CDR3 region: CSVASRTGDYGYTF. DNA of the CDR3: TGCAGCGTAGCTTCCAGGACAGGGGACTATGGCTACACCTTC.

The chain recombines TRBV30 with TRBJ1-5; the match to TRBD1 covers 9 bases. V lost 2 bases, J lost 7 bases, and 6 bases stayed unmatched. The germline V gene encodes CDR1 GTSNPN and CDR2 SVGIG (reference sequence). The CDR3 sequence is 14 residues long. Here the CDR3 reads CAWSLGTGLQPQHF. The CDR3 DNA follows: TGTGCCTGGAGTCTCGGGACAGGGCTACAGCCCCAGCATTTT. Full variable domain (rest looked up from reference TRBV30 and TRBJ1-5): SQTIHQWPATLVQPVGSPLSLECTVEGTSNPNLYWYRQAAGRGLQLLFYSVGIGQISSEVPQNLSASRPQDRQFILSSKKLLLSDSGFYLCAWSLGTGLQPQHFGDGTRLSIL.

CDR3: CASSLWVVGEKLFF. The CDR3 coding sequence is TGTGCCAGCAGCCTGTGGGTCGTAGGTGAAAAACTGTTTTTT. V is TRBV11-2 and J is TRBJ1-4, with no clear D. CDR3 length equals 14 residues. CDR1 SGHAT and CDR2 FQNNGV come from the germline V gene. Trimming left V 5 bases short and J 7 bases short, with 14 bases between.

On this clone: Different DNA sequences within this sample yield the same CDR3. The J gene is TRBJ2-5, the V gene TRBV7-9; the D is unclear. The germline V and J ends were trimmed by 1 base and 2 bases, with 5 bases remaining between them. This CDR3 spans 13 amino acids. CDR1 and CDR2 (germline): SEHNR, FQNEAQ (reference sequence). The CDR3 loop is CASSLGHQETQYF. The CDR3 DNA reads as TGTGCCAGCAGCTTAGGACATCAAGAGACCCAGTACTTC.

The chain uses TRBV19 and TRBJ1-1, with unresolved D. CDR3 length: 14 amino acids. The V end lost 5 bases, the J end lost 7 bases, and 17 bases lay between the germline ends. Per the germline V gene, CDR1 is LNHDA and CDR2 is SQIVND (reference sequence). The CDR3 bases are TGTGCCAGTAGTCCTCTGGGGTGGCTTTATGAAGCTTTCTTT. This sequence encodes CASSPLGWLYEAFF.

This clone was observed a handful of times. This likely stems from a read error, as it lies one base from a far larger clone. Other nucleotide sequences in the sample specify the same CDR3. The rearrangement links TRBV9 to TRBJ1-1; D remains ambiguous. Trimming pared 0 bases from V and 1 base from J, leaving 4 bases between. Germline loops: CDR1 SGDLS, CDR2 YYNGEE. The CDR3 runs to 13 residues. CDR3 region: CASSVGRNTEAFF. The CDR3 bases are TGTGCCAGCAGCGTAGGGCGGAACACTGAAGCTTTCTTT.

This clone was detected only once. The chain carries TRBV21-1 and TRBJ2-3; the table names TRBD1, a call not compared with the DNA. TRBV21-1 is tagged as a pseudogene. The CDR3 is made up of 14 amino acids. In DNA, the CDR3 is TGTGCCAGCAGTAAGGACAGGGGGCGCGATACGCAGTATTTT. It is translated as CASSKDRGRDTQYF.

The rearrangement links TRBV7-9 to TRBJ2-3, with TRBD2 matching over 12 bases. J was trimmed by 1 base and V by 5 bases; bases with no gene match: 10. The CDR3 totals 18 residues. Germline V lookup: CDR1 SEHNR, CDR2 FQNEAQ (reference sequence). CDR3 nucleotide sequence: TGTGCCAGCAGCCCCACTGGGGCTAGCGGGAGGGGCACAGATACGCAGTATTTT. Residues: CASSPTGASGRGTDTQYF.

V usage is TRBV7-6 and J usage is TRBJ1-4; tentative D call: TRBD1 (5 bases). Germline V gene data show CDR1 as SGHVS and CDR2 as FNYEAQ. V lost 2 bases and J lost 8, with 15 bases in between. The CDR3 length is 15 residues. CDR3 in amino acids: CASSLSEARGEKLFF. CDR3 in DNA: TGTGCCAGCAGCTTATCTGAGGCCCGGGGCGAAAAACTGTTTTTT.

This chain links TRBV29-1 with TRBJ1-2, with D perhaps matching TRBD1 (5 bases). Trimming removed 6 bases at V and 4 bases at J, with 12 bases between. This CDR3 has 12 amino acids. The germline CDR1 and CDR2 sequences are SQVTM and ANQGSEA. The CDR3 spells CSVVQERYGYTF. The CDR3 nucleotides read TGCAGCGTCGTACAGGAGCGCTATGGCTACACCTTC.

The chain couples TRBV28 to TRBJ1-1; 7 nucleotides line up with TRBD1. The germline V gene encodes CDR1 MDHEN and CDR2 SYDVKM. This CDR3 region has 11 residues. V was clipped by 10 bases and J by 7 bases; unmatched bases: 6. The CDR3 is CAILGGGEAFF. The CDR3 DNA sequence: TGTGCCATCCTAGGGGGCGGTGAAGCTTTCTTT.

The gene calls are TRBV7-2 and TRBJ2-1; D is perhaps TRBD2 (6 bases). The germline V gene encodes CDR1 SGHTA and CDR2 FQGNSA. Between the trimmed V and J ends, which lost 8 bases and 2 bases, there was a span of 10 bases. The CDR3 sequence is 13 residues long. The CDR3 loop is CASSSATYNEQFF. The CDR3 DNA follows: TGTGCCAGCTCTAGCGCTACCTACAATGAGCAGTTCTTC.

The CDR3 region is CASSSDGQGLLSYTF. DNA for the CDR3: TGTGCCAGCAGTTCCGATGGACAAGGGCTTTTGAGCTACACCTTC. The chain has TRBV6-1 and TRBJ1-2; D is possibly TRBD1 (5 bases). The CDR3 consists of 15 residues. Trimming took 5 bases from V and 9 from J, leaving 22 bases between them. Germline V gene lookup returns CDR1 MNHNS and CDR2 SASEGT.

Note on this clone: Other DNA sequences from this sample encode an identical CDR3 as well. J is TRBJ1-5 and V is TRBV28, with D possibly matching TRBD1 (6 bases). Trimming removed 6 bases at V and 3 bases at J, with 12 bases between. From germline, CDR1 is MDHEN and CDR2 SYDVKM. This CDR3 is 14 amino acids long. The DNA of the CDR3 is TGTGCCAGCAGACTTACAGGGAACAATCAGCCCCAGCATTTT. Translation: CASRLTGNNQPQHF.

V is TRBV5-6 and J is TRBJ1-2; 9 nucleotides align to TRBD1. The V gene's germline CDR1 is SGHDT and CDR2 YYEEEE. With 3 bases clipped from V and 4 bases from J, the junction kept 4 bases outside the gene matches. The CDR3 consists of 14 residues. For the CDR3, the DNA is TGTGCCAGCAGCTGGGACAGGGTACCCTATGGCTACACCTTC. Protein sequence: CASSWDRVPYGYTF.

The V and J genes are TRBV7-6 and TRBJ2-1, with D hard to call. CDR1 and CDR2 (germline): SGHVS, FNYEAQ. V was pared by 2 bases and J by 5 bases, with 7 bases between. The CDR3 totals 13 residues. CDR3 sequence reads: CASSLFWDNEQFF. DNA of the CDR3: TGTGCCAGCAGCTTATTTTGGGACAATGAGCAGTTCTTC.